This T cell receptor beta chain was sequenced during a study of blood T cell repertoires in COVID-19 (TCRdb year 2020). Regarding the study in general: Samples from collaborators originated in the United States, Italy and Spain and spanned both the acute and convalescent phases of COVID-19. The prospective study material was composed of cDNA or gDNA derived from T cells, B-cell-depleted T cells, or PBMCs. The dataset comprised deeply sampled blood TCRbeta repertoires from subjects exposed to, actively infected with, or recovered from COVID-19. The repertoires were released in a freely available public database intended as a resource for research on the immune response to SARS-CoV-2. The samples were drawn from two sources: the first 160 participants of the ongoing ImmuneRACE study, and 1,000 to 1,500 subjects contributed by 6 global collaborators. Sample metadata almost always included a de-identified subject ID, COVID-19 status, age in years and sex. Where available, HLA class I and class II types were taken from metadata supplied by the sample provider and were not determined by assay-based typing. General conclusions and limits of the study: How much clinical and demographic metadata was included differed by source and by participant, and the metadata was provided uncurated.

In the prospective study, participants were 18 to 89 years old, resided in about two dozen geographic areas of the United States, and were enrolled through a virtual design. Cohort assignment in the prospective study relied on participant-reported clinical history from a screening survey and a study questionnaire. Recovered participants in ImmuneRACE Cohort 3 were defined by two consecutive negative NP/OP PCR tests, clearance by a healthcare professional, or resolution of symptoms. Mobile phlebotomists in the prospective study collected whole blood, serum and a nasopharyngeal or oropharyngeal swab from every participant. Participants in the prospective study had the option to provide additional blood draws and questionnaires over a 2-month period. Before DNA extraction, blood samples from the prospective study were shipped at room temperature or frozen. Note on this clone: Which antigen it targets is not known. Per-base qualities were not stored, and no clone one base away is much larger.

TCRbeta CDR3 regions were amplified from genomic DNA by means of the immunoSEQ Assay, a bias-controlled multiplex PCR. Per the authors' processing: Within the assay, amplification of reference gene primers was used to estimate how many nucleated cells each sample contained. Sequence reads were collapsed and filtered to measure the absolute abundance of every unique TCRbeta CDR3 rearrangement. For each sample, productive Simpson clonality was calculated by taking the square root of Simpson's diversity index across productive rearrangements. The clones in this table, taken by TCRdb from immuneACCESS, are in-frame only. Not every clone is retained; where verified, under half of the shortfall comes from an unresolved V gene, and the cause of the rest is unknown. The DNA gave D and trimming, while V, J and clone size come from that table. A total of 350,000 to 400,000 clones appear in this sample, approximately 92% of them only once. The leading ten clones occupy 1% of the sample.

CDR1 LNHDA and CDR2 SQIVND are derived from the germline V gene (reference sequence). Measured from the cysteine to the phenylalanine, the CDR3 is 15 residues long. Only the CDR3 portion is preserved as DNA: 45 bases, with reading frame beginning at the first base. Deletion took 0 bases off V and 1 base off J, with a span of 10 bases between the germline ends. Sequencing used PBMCs or T cells enriched from blood (not recorded which). The origin of this receptor is a man between 18 and 29 years old who had recovered from COVID-19. The chain couples TRBV19 to TRBJ2-7, with the D gene not confidently named. The CDR3 has the sequence CASSIDPRQSYEQYF. The base sequence is TGTGCCAGTAGTATAGACCCTAGGCAGTCCTACGAGCAGTACTTC.